This TCR beta chain comes out of a study of blood T cell repertoires in COVID-19. The germline V gene encodes CDR1 SGHNT and CDR2 YYREEE (reference sequence). The CDR3 extends over 13 amino acids. V was cut by 0 bases and J by 5 bases, with 5 bases left in between. Assay used: immunoSEQ multiplex PCR; TCRdb lists only in-frame clones, some missing. The sample includes around 230,000 clones, 84% seen only once; the top ten take 2% to 2.5%. The chain links TRBV5-4 to TRBJ2-2; D remains ambiguous. The receptor was derived from a man aged 40-49 years who had recovered from COVID-19. The specimen sequenced was peripheral blood. The CDR3 loop reads CASSLDLTGELFF. In DNA, the CDR3 is TGTGCCAGCAGCTTGGATCTGACCGGGGAGCTGTTTTTT.